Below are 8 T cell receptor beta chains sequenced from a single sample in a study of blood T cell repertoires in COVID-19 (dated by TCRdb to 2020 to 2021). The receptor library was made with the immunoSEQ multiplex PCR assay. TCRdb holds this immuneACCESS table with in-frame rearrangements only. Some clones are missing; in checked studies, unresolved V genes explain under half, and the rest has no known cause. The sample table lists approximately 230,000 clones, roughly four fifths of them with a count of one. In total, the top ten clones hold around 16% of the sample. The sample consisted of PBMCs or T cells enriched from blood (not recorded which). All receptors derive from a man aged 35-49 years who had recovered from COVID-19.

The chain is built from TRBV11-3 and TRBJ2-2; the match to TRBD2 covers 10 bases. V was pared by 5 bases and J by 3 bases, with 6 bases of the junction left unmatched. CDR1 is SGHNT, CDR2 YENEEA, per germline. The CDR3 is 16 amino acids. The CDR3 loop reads CASSAGLAVHTGELFF. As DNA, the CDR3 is TGTGCCAGCAGCGCCGGACTAGCGGTTCACACCGGGGAGCTGTTTTTT.

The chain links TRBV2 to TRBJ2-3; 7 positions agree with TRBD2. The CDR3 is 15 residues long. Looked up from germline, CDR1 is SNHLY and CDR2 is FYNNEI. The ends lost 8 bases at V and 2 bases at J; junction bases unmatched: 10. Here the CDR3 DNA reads TGTGCCAGCTGGGAAGGCGGGGGTCTCACAGATACGCAGTATTTT. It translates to CASWEGGGLTDTQYF.

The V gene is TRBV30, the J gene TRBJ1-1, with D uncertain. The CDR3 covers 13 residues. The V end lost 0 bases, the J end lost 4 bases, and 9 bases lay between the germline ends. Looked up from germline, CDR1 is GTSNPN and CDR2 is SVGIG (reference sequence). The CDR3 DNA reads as TGTGCCTGGAGTGTTACCTGGGCCACTGAAGCTTTCTTT. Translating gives CAWSVTWATEAFF.

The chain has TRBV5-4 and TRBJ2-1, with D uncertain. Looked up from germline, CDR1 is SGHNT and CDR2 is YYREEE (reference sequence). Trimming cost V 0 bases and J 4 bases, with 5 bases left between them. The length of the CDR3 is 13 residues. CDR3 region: CASSLARYNEQFF. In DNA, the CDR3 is TGTGCCAGCAGCTTGGCTAGATACAATGAGCAGTTCTTC.

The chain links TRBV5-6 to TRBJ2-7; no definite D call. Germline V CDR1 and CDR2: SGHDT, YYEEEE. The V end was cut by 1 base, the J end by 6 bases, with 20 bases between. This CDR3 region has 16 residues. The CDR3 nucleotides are TGTGCCAGCAGCTTGATGGTCGGGTTGGTCGCCACCGAGCAGTACTTC. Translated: CASSLMVGLVATEQYF.

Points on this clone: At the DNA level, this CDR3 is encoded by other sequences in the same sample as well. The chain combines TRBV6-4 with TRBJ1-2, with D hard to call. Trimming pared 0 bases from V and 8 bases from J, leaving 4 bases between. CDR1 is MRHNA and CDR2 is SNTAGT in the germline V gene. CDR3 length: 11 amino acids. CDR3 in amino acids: CASSDSRGYTF. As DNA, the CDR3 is TGTGCCAGCAGTGACTCGCGGGGCTACACCTTC.

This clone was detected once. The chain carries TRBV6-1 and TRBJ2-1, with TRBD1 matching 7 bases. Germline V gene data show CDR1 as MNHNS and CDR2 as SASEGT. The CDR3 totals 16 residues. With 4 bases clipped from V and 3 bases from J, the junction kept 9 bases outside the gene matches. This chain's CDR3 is CASSGRLGTDYNEQFF. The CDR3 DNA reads TGTGCCAGCAGTGGGCGTCTTGGGACAGACTACAATGAGCAGTTCTTC.

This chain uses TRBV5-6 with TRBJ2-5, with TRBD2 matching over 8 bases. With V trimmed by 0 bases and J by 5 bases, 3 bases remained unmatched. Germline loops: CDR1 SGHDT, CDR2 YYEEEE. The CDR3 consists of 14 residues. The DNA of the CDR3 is TGTGCCAGCAGCTTGGGAGGGACTAGGGAGACCCAGTACTTC. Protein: CASSLGGTRETQYF. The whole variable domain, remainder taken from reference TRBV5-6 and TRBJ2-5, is DAGVTQSPTHLIKTRGQQVTLRCSPKSGHDTVSWYQQALGQGPQFIFQYYEEEERQRGNFPDRFSGHQFPNYSSELNVNALLLGDSALYLCASSLGGTRETQYFGPGTRLLVL.